Presented here are 30 T cell receptor beta chains from one specimen sequenced in a study of identical twins. TCRdb called the 5' RACE reads again in MiXCR, with one record for every CDR3 protein. The repertoire holds about 210,000 distinct CDR3 sequences, with around a tenth as singletons. Material: memory (CD45RO+) T cells sorted from blood. The receptors stem from a young woman in good health.

This clonotype has only a few counts. The chain uses TRBV20-1 and TRBJ2-5; TRBD2 agrees at 13 bases. Germline CDR1 DFQATT, CDR2 SNEGSKA (reference sequence). V shed 5 bases, J shed 4 bases, and the junction held 7 bases outside the gene matches. The CDR3 runs to 15 residues. The CDR3, as DNA: TGCAGTGCTGGGGGGACTAGCGGGGTCCTAGAGACCCAGTACTTC. Protein: CSAGGTSGVLETQYF.

This clonotype came up a few times. The chain joins TRBV20-1 to TRBJ1-2; TRBD1 matches 10 bases. Germline-derived CDR1 and CDR2 are DFQATT and SNEGSKA (reference sequence). With V trimmed by 5 bases and J by 8 bases, 11 bases remained unmatched. The CDR3 loop spans 14 amino acids. CDR3 sequence: CSAVSTGGAWGYTF. For the CDR3, the DNA is TGCAGTGCTGTTTCGACAGGGGGCGCCTGGGGCTACACCTTC.

This clonotype was detected a few times. The chain has TRBV14 and TRBJ1-1; D might be TRBD1 (5 bases). The germline V gene has CDR1 SGHDN and CDR2 FVKESK. V was shortened by 4 bases and J by 0 bases, with 12 bases between the two germline ends. The CDR3 covers 15 residues. CDR3 residues: CASSLDSPVNTEAFF. The CDR3 region has the DNA TGTGCCAGCAGCCTAGACAGTCCGGTGAACACTGAAGCTTTCTTT.

This clonotype has a count of ten or more. This chain links TRBV20-1 with TRBJ2-5; TRBD2 agrees at 10 bases. The CDR3 sequence is 14 residues long. CDR1 is DFQATT, CDR2 SNEGSKA, per germline (reference sequence). The V gene end was trimmed by 5 bases and the J gene end by 2 bases; junction bases not matched to a gene: 5. The CDR3 nucleotides are TGCAGTGCTGGACTAGCGGTGTCGCAAGAGACCCAGTACTTC. Translated: CSAGLAVSQETQYF.

This clonotype was seen a handful of times. V gene TRBV25-1 combines with J gene TRBJ2-4, with TRBD2 matching 9 bases. Losses at the gene ends were 5 bases for V and 2 bases for J; bases not matched to a gene: 10. The CDR3 runs 17 residues. Looked up from germline, CDR1 is MGHDK and CDR2 is SYGVNS. The CDR3 sequence: CASSFGNSGRSKNIQYF. In DNA, the CDR3 is TGTGCCAGCAGTTTTGGCAATAGCGGGAGATCCAAAAACATTCAGTACTTC.

This clonotype came up a few times. The chain has TRBV15 and TRBJ1-1; 10 nucleotides align to TRBD1. CDR1 and CDR2 (germline): LNHNV, YYDKDF (reference sequence). V trimming: 6 bases; J trimming: 4 bases; junction bases outside the gene matches: 11. The CDR3 runs to 16 residues. DNA of the CDR3: TGTGCCACCAGGGGACAGGGGACCCCCGAGGCCACTGAAGCTTTCTTT. Translation gives CATRGQGTPEATEAFF.

Only a few counts were recorded for this clonotype. The CDR3 reads CSARSDRGGQPQHF. CDR3 in DNA: TGCAGTGCTAGATCGGACAGGGGAGGACAGCCCCAGCATTTT. The rearrangement uses TRBV20-1 and TRBJ1-5, with 9 bases lining up with TRBD1. The V gene's germline CDR1 is DFQATT and CDR2 SNEGSKA (reference sequence). The CDR3 is 14 residues long. V was pared by 2 bases and J by 7 bases, with 6 bases of the junction left unmatched.

This clonotype was counted between two and nine times. The chain links TRBV28 to TRBJ1-1; D is ambiguous. The CDR3 covers 13 residues. CDR1 is MDHEN and CDR2 is SYDVKM in the germline V gene. Trimming left V 2 bases short and J 6 bases short, with 10 bases between. DNA of the CDR3: TGTGCCAGCAGTTTAGGGGTTATCGCTGAAGCTTTCTTT. It is translated as CASSLGVIAEAFF.

This clonotype was found many times. The chain has TRBV20-1 and TRBJ2-2, with 7 bases aligning to TRBD1. V shed 3 bases, J shed 6 bases, and the junction held 1 base outside the gene matches. Germline V gene data show CDR1 as DFQATT and CDR2 as SNEGSKA (reference sequence). The CDR3 sequence is 12 residues long. DNA of the CDR3: TGCAGTGCTAGGCAGGGGGCCGGGGAGCTGTTTTTT. It is translated as CSARQGAGELFF.

This clonotype occurred a few times. The rearrangement links TRBV18 to TRBJ1-6, with D unresolved. Germline CDR1 reads KGHSH; CDR2 reads LQKENI. The CDR3 has 14 residues. The V end was cut by 1 base, the J end by 6 bases, with 7 bases between. The CDR3 DNA follows: TGTGCCAGCTCACCACGCTCGACTAATTCACCCCTCCACTTT. Its protein is CASSPRSTNSPLHF.

This clonotype was found a few times. The rearrangement joins TRBV10-3 to TRBJ2-2; D may correspond to TRBD1 or TRBD2 (5 bases each). Germline V gene data show CDR1 as ENHRY and CDR2 as SYGVKD. This CDR3 spans 14 amino acids. Trimming took off 7 bases at V and 4 bases at J, with 13 bases between the two ends. The CDR3 DNA reads TGTGCCATCATGGGGACCCCGGGCACCGGGGAGCTGTTTTTT. Protein product: CAIMGTPGTGELFF.

This clonotype was observed a few times. The CDR3 sequence is CAWSIGTSGTGELFF. In DNA, the CDR3 is TGTGCCTGGAGCATCGGGACTAGCGGAACCGGGGAGCTGTTTTTT. The chain links TRBV30 to TRBJ2-2, with 11 bases lining up with TRBD2. The ends lost 3 bases at V and 5 bases at J; junction bases unmatched: 5. Germline V lookup: CDR1 GTSNPN, CDR2 SVGIG (reference sequence). The CDR3 is 15 amino acids.

This clonotype has at least ten counts. The chain links TRBV2 to TRBJ1-4; no definite D call. The CDR3 length is 13 residues. The V end was cut by 6 bases, the J end by 7 bases, with 12 bases between. The germline CDR1 and CDR2 sequences are SNHLY and FYNNEI. The CDR3, as DNA: TGTGCCAGCAGGAGAAGTATTCGTGAAAAACTGTTTTTT. This sequence encodes CASRRSIREKLFF.

This clonotype was detected a few times. This chain connects TRBV4-1 to TRBJ1-4, with TRBD1 matching 7 bases. After removal of 4 bases from V and 5 bases from J, the junction contained 7 bases not matched to a gene. CDR3 size: 15 residues. Per germline, CDR1 MGHRA and CDR2 YSYEKL. The CDR3 reads CASSRRGDGNEKLFF. In DNA form, the CDR3 reads TGCGCCAGCAGCCGCAGGGGGGACGGGAATGAAAAACTGTTTTTT.

The chain joins TRBV5-5 to TRBJ1-2; D might be TRBD1 (6 bases). With 0 bases removed from V and 5 bases from J, the gap between germline ends came to 17 bases. Germline CDR1 SGHKS, CDR2 YYEKEE (reference sequence). The CDR3 is 16 residues long. The CDR3 DNA reads TGTGCCAGCAGCTTGGCCTCGTCAGGGGTTGGGTATGGCTACACCTTC. This encodes CASSLASSGVGYGYTF.

Ten or more counts support this clonotype. V and J are TRBV27 and TRBJ2-3; D gene unclear. Germline V CDR1 and CDR2: MNHEY, SMNVEV (reference sequence). The V and J ends lost 3 bases and 4 bases respectively, with 8 bases between them. The CDR3 covers 13 residues. The CDR3 is CASSFVRADTQYF. In nucleotides, the CDR3 is TGTGCCAGCAGTTTCGTGAGAGCAGATACGCAGTATTTT.

This clonotype was seen only a few times. Lacking the conserved final phenylalanine or tryptophan, this CDR3 likely reflects a read error. Because the CDR3's place on the DNA is in doubt, the DNA is left out and the CDR3 is given as listed by TCRdb. The chain is built from TRBV20-1 and TRBJ2-1; whether TRBD1, the table's D call, matches the DNA was not checked. Per the germline V gene, CDR1 is DFQATT and CDR2 is SNEGSKA (reference sequence). The CDR3 is 10 residues long, ends included. CDR3: CSADSGTVPL.

The table lists this clonotype with many counts. The chain is built from TRBV3-1 and TRBJ2-2; D remains ambiguous. V was clipped by 3 bases and J by 1 base, with 12 bases between them. Per germline, CDR1 LGHDT and CDR2 YNNKEL (reference sequence). The CDR3 loop spans 16 amino acids. The CDR3 reads CASSHLRALNTGELFF. CDR3 nucleotides: TGTGCCAGCAGCCATTTACGGGCCCTGAACACCGGGGAGCTGTTTTTT.

This clonotype was seen only a few times. The rearrangement joins TRBV6-1 to TRBJ1-2, with 9 bases matching TRBD1. The V segment lost 4 bases and the J segment 7 bases; nucleotides outside the gene matches: 4. The germline V gene has CDR1 MNHNS and CDR2 SASEGT. This CDR3 comprises 13 residues. The CDR3 protein is CASSAQGAVGYTF. The CDR3 bases are TGTGCCAGCAGTGCACAGGGGGCTGTTGGCTACACCTTC.

The chain has TRBV30 and TRBJ1-5, with D maybe TRBD1 (5 bases). CDR1 is GTSNPN, CDR2 SVGIG, per germline (reference sequence). This CDR3 region has 17 residues. Trimming pared 3 bases from V and 3 bases from J, leaving 21 bases between. CDR3 region: CAWSPDDRGLPNQPQHF. In DNA form, the CDR3 reads TGTGCCTGGAGCCCGGATGATAGGGGCTTACCCAATCAGCCCCAGCATTTT.

The table lists this clonotype with many counts. This sequence joins TRBV6-6 and TRBJ2-3; D is unclear. Trimming removed 5 bases at V and 6 bases at J, with 9 bases between. CDR3 length: 12 residues. Germline-derived CDR1 and CDR2 are MNHNY and SVGAGI (reference sequence). The DNA of the CDR3 is TGTGCCAGCAGTCCCCTTGCTGATACGCAGTATTTT. It codes for CASSPLADTQYF.

In this sample, this clonotype turned up many times. V and J are TRBV28 and TRBJ2-7, with a weak D call TRBD2 (6 bases). V gave up 1 base and J gave up 6 bases, with 13 bases separating them. Germline V gene data show CDR1 as MDHEN and CDR2 as SYDVKM. The CDR3 has 14 amino acids. This CDR3 reads CASSLSGEVGEQYF. CDR3 in DNA: TGTGCCAGCAGTTTATCGGGGGAGGTGGGCGAGCAGTACTTC.

This clonotype was recorded at least ten times. The gene calls are TRBV7-6 and TRBJ2-2, with D hard to call. Germline CDR1 is SGHVS and CDR2 is FNYEAQ. The CDR3 length is 12 residues. V was shortened by 1 base and J by 8 bases, with 5 bases between the two germline ends. In DNA, the CDR3 is TGTGCCAGCAGCTTAGACGGGGGGGAGCTGTTTTTT. This codes for CASSLDGGELFF.

The chain employs TRBV27 and TRBJ2-1; D is possibly TRBD1 (6 bases). The CDR3 is 15 amino acids. The germline gives CDR1 MNHEY, CDR2 SMNVEV (reference sequence). V lost 6 bases, J lost 1 base, and 13 bases lay in between. For the CDR3, the DNA is TGTGCCAGCAGGTTACAGGGCACTTCCTACAATGAGCAGTTCTTC. Translating gives CASRLQGTSYNEQFF.

This clonotype was picked up a small number of times. The rearrangement joins TRBV6-1 to TRBJ2-2, with D possibly matching TRBD1 (5 bases). The length of the CDR3 is 15 residues. V gave up 5 bases and J gave up 4 bases, with 14 bases separating them. Germline CDR1 and CDR2: MNHNS and SASEGT. The chain's CDR3 is CASSPQGAPTGELFF. For the CDR3, the DNA is TGTGCCAGCAGTCCCCAGGGTGCCCCCACCGGGGAGCTGTTTTTT.

This clonotype has a count of ten or more. V and J are TRBV12-3 or TRBV12-4 and TRBJ2-2, with D uncertain. Trimming pared 6 bases from V and 4 bases from J, leaving 6 bases between. The CDR3 is 12 amino acids. The CDR3 sequence is CASRPTTGELFF. The CDR3 DNA sequence: TGTGCCAGCAGACCGACCACCGGGGAGCTGTTTTTT.

This clonotype has a handful of counts. The chain recombines TRBV5-1 with TRBJ2-1; either TRBD1 or TRBD2 may fit D (6 bases each). CDR1 and CDR2 from the germline V gene are SGHRS and YFSETQ. Trimming cost V 5 bases and J 0 bases, with 12 bases left between them. This CDR3 region has 15 residues. The CDR3 reads CASSHGGVSYNEQFF. The CDR3 DNA reads as TGCGCCAGCAGTCACGGGGGCGTCTCCTACAATGAGCAGTTCTTC.

The chain employs TRBV7-2 and TRBJ2-1; D unclear. The germline CDR1 and CDR2 sequences are SGHTA and FQGNSA. Trimming shortened V by 1 base and J by 7 bases, and 5 bases separated the two germline ends. The CDR3 extends over 12 amino acids. The CDR3 DNA follows: TGTGCCAGCAGCTTAGGGTTTAATGAGCAGTTCTTC. Translated, it gives CASSLGFNEQFF.

V is TRBV30 and J is TRBJ1-3; no clear D gene. The CDR3 totals 13 residues. V gave up 5 bases and J gave up 2 bases, with 10 bases separating them. Germline V gives CDR1 GTSNPN, CDR2 SVGIG (reference sequence). The CDR3, as DNA: TGTGCCTGGGGGCTCGCGGCTGGAAACACCATATATTTT. Protein sequence: CAWGLAAGNTIYF. Full variable domain (remainder filled in from reference TRBV30 and TRBJ1-3): SQTIHQWPATLVQPVGSPLSLECTVEGTSNPNLYWYRQAAGRGLQLLFYSVGIGQISSEVPQNLSASRPQDRQFILSSKKLLLSDSGFYLCAWGLAAGNTIYFGEGSWLTVV.

This clonotype was seen at least ten times. The V gene is TRBV7-9, the J gene TRBJ2-7; 9 bases are shared with TRBD2. V was clipped by 5 bases and J by 2 bases; unmatched bases: 4. This CDR3 is built from 14 residues. Germline assignment: CDR1 SEHNR and CDR2 FQNEAQ (reference sequence). CDR3 nucleotide sequence: TGTGCCAGCAGCAAGACTAGCGGAACCTACGAGCAGTACTTC. It codes for CASSKTSGTYEQYF.